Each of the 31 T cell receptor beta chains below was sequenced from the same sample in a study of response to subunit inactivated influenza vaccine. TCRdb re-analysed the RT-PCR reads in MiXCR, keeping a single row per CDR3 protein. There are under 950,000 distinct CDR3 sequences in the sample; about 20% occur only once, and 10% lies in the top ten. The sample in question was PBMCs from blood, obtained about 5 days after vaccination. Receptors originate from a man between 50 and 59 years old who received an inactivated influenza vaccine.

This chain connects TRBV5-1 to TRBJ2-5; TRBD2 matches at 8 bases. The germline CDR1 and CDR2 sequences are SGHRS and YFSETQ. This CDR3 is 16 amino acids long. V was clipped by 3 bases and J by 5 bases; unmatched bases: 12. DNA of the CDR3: TGCGCCAGCAGCTCCGGTCGGGGGGGGGCCAGCGAGACCCAGTACTTC. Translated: CASSSGRGGASETQYF.

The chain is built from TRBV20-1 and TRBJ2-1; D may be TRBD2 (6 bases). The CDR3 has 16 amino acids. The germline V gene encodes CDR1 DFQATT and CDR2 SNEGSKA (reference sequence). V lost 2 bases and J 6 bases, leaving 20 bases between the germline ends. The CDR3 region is CSARRNSGSGRNEQFF. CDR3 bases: TGCAGTGCTAGACGTAATAGCGGTAGTGGGCGCAATGAGCAGTTCTTC.

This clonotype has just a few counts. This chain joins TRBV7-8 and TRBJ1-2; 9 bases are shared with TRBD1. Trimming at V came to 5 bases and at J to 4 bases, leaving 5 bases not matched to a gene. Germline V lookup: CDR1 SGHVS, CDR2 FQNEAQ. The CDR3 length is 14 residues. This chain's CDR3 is CASSKDRGGYGYTF. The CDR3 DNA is TGTGCCAGCAGCAAGGACAGGGGCGGCTATGGCTACACCTTC.

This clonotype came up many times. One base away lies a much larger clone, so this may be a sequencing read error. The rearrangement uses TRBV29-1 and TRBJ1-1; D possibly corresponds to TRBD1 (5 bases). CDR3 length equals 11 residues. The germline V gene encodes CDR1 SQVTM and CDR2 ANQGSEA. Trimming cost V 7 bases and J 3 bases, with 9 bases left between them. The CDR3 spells CSGVRDTEAFF. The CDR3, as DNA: TGCAGCGGTGTCAGGGACACTGAAGCTTTCTTT.

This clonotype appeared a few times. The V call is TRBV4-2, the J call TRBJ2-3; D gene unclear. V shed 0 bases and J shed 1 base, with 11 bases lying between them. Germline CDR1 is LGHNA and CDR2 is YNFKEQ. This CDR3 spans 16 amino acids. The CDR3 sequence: CASSQEQPDRTDTQYF. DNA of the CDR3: TGTGCCAGCAGCCAAGAACAGCCGGATCGCACAGATACGCAGTATTTT.

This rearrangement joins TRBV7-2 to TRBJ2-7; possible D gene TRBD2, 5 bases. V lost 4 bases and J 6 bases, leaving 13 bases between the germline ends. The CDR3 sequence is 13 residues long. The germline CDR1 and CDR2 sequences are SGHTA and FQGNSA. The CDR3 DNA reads TGTGCCAGCAGCTCCCGAGGGCCGGGCGAGCAGTACTTC. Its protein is CASSSRGPGEQYF.

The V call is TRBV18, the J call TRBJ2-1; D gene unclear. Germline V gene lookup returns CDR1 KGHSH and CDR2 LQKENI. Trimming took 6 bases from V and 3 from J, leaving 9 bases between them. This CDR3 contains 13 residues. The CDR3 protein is CASSGEVYNEQFF. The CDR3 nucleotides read TGTGCCAGCTCCGGCGAAGTCTACAATGAGCAGTTCTTC.

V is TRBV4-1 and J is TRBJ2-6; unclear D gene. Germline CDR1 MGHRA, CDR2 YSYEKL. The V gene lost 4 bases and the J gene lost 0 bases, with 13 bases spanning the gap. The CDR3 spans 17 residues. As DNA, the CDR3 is TGCGCCAGCAGCCCATCCCAGGTTAGCTCTGGGGCCAACGTCCTGACTTTC. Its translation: CASSPSQVSSGANVLTF.

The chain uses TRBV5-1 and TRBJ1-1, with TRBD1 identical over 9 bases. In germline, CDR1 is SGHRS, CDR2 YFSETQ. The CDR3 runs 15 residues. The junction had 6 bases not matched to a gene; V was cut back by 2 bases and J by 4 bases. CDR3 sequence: CASSLQGARGTEAFF. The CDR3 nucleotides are TGCGCCAGCAGCTTACAGGGGGCGCGGGGCACTGAAGCTTTCTTT.

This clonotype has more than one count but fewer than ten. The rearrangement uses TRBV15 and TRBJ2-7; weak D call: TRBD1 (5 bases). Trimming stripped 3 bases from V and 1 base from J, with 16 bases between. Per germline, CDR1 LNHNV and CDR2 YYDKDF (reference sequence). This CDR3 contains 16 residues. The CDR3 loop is CATSSWTDRTSYEQYF. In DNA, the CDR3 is TGTGCCACCAGCAGTTGGACCGACAGAACTTCCTACGAGCAGTACTTC.

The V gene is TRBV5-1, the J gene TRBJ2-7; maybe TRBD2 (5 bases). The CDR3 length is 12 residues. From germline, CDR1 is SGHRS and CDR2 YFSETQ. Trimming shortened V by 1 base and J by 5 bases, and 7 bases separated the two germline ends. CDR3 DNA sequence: TGCGCCAGCAGCTTGAACGGGGACGAGCAGTACTTC. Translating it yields CASSLNGDEQYF.

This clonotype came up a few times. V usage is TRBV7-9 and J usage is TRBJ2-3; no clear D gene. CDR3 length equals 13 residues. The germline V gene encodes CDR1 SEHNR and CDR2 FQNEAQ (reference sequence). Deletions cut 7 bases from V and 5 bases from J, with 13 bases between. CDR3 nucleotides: TGTGCCAGCAATAAGAACAGCCAAGATACGCAGTATTTT. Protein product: CASNKNSQDTQYF.

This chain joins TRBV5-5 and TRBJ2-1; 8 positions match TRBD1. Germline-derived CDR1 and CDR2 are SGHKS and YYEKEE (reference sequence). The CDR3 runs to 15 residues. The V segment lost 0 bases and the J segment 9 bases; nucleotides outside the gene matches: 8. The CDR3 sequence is CASSLGRTGPAEQFF. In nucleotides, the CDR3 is TGTGCCAGCAGCTTGGGTAGGACAGGGCCTGCTGAGCAGTTCTTC.

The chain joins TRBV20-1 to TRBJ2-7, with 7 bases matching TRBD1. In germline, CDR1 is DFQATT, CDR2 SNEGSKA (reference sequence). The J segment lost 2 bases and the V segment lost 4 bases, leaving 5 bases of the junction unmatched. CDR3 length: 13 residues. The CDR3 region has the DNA TGCAGTGCTACCCGACAGGGCCCCTACGAGCAGTACTTC. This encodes CSATRQGPYEQYF.

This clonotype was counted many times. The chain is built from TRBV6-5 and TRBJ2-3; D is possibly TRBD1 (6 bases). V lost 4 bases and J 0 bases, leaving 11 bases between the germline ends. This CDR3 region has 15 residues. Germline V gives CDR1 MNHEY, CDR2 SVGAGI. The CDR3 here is CASSWTAPSTDTQYF. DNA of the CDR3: TGTGCCAGCAGTTGGACAGCGCCGAGCACAGATACGCAGTATTTT.

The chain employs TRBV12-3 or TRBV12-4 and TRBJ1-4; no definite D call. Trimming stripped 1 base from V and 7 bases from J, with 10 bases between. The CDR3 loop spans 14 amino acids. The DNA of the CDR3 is TGTGCCAGCAGTTTAGGGGCGGGTCGTGAAAAACTGTTTTTT. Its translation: CASSLGAGREKLFF.

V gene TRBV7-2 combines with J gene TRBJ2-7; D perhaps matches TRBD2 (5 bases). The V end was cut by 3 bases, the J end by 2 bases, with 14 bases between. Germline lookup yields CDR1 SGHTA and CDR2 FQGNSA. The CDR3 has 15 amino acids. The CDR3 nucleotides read TGTGCCAGCAGCTTGCAGACCGCGAGGGCCTACGAGCAGTACTTC. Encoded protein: CASSLQTARAYEQYF.

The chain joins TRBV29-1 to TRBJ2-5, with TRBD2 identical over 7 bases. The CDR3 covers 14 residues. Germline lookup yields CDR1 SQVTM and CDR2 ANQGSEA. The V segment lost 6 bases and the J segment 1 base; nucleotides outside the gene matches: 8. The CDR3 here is CSVDGSGAQETQYF. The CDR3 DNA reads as TGCAGCGTAGACGGAAGCGGGGCCCAAGAGACCCAGTACTTC. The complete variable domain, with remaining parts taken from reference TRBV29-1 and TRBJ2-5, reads SAVISQKPSRDICQRGTSLTIQCQVDSQVTMMFWYRQQPGQSLTLIATANQGSEATYESGFVIDKFPISRPNLTFSTLTVSNMSPEDSSIYLCSVDGSGAQETQYFGPGTRLLVL.

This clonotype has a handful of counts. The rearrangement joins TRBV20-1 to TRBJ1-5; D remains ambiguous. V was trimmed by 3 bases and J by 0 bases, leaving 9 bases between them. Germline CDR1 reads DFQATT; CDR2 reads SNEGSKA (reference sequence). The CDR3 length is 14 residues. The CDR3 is CSASFPDSNQPQHF. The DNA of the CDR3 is TGCAGTGCTAGCTTCCCGGATAGCAATCAGCCCCAGCATTTT.

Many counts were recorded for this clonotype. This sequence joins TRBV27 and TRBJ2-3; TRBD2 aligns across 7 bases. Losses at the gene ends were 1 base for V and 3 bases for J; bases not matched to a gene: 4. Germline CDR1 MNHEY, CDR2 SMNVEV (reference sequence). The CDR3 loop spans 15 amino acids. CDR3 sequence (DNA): TGTGCCAGCAGTTTATTGGGGGGGGGAACAGATACGCAGTATTTT. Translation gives CASSLLGGGTDTQYF.

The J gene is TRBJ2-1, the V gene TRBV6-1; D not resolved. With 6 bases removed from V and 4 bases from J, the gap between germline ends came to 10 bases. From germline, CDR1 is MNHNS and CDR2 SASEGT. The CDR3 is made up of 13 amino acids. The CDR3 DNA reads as TGTGCCAGCAGCGACCCCAGGTACAATGAGCAGTTCTTC. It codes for CASSDPRYNEQFF.

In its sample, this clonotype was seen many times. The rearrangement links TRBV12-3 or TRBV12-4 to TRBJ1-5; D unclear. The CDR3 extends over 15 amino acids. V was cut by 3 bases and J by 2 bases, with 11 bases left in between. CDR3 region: CASSFNNLGNQPQHF. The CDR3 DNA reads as TGTGCCAGCAGTTTTAACAATCTCGGCAATCAGCCCCAGCATTTT.

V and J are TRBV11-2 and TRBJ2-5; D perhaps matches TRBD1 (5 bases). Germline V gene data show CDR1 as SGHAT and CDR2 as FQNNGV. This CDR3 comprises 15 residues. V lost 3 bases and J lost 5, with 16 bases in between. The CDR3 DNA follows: TGTGCCAGCAGCTTTTTAAGGGGTTCTCGGGAGACCCAGTACTTC. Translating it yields CASSFLRGSRETQYF.

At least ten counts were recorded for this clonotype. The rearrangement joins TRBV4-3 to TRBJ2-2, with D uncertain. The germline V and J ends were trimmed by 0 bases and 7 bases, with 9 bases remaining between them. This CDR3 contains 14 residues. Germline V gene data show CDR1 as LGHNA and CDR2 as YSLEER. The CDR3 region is CASSQEARIGELFF. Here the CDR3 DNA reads TGCGCCAGCAGCCAAGAGGCAAGGATCGGGGAGCTGTTTTTT.

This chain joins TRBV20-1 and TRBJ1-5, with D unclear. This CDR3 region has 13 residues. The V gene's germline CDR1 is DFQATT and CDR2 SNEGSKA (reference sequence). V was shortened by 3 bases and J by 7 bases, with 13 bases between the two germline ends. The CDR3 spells CSARGQPEQPQHF. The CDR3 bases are TGCAGTGCTAGGGGCCAACCGGAGCAGCCCCAGCATTTT.

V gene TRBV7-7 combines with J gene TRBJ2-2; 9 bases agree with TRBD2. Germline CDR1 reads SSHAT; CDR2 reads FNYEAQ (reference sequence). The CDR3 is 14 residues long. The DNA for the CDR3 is TGTGCTAGCGGGGCAGCGGGGGGAACCGGGGAGCTGTTTTTT. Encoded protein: CASGAAGGTGELFF.

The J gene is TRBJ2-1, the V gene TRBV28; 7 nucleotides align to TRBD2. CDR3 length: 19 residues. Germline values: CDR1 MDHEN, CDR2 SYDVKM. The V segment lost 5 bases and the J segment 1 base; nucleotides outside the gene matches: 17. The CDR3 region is CASSVWGRAGVKSYNEQFF. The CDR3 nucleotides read TGTGCCAGCAGTGTTTGGGGGAGGGCCGGAGTCAAGTCCTACAATGAGCAGTTCTTC.

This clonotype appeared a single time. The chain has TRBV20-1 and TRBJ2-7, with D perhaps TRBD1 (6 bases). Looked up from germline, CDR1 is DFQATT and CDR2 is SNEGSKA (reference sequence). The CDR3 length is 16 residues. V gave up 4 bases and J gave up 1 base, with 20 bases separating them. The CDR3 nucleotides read TGCAGTGCTATCCCAAACAGGGCTCAGGGGTCCTACGAGCAGTACTTC. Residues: CSAIPNRAQGSYEQYF.

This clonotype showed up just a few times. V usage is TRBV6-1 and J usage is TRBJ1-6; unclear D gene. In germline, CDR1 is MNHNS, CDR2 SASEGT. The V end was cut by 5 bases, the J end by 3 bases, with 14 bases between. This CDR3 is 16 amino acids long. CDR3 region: CASSTRTGSYNSPLHF. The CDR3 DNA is TGTGCCAGCAGTACCCGGACGGGGAGCTATAATTCACCCCTCCACTTT.

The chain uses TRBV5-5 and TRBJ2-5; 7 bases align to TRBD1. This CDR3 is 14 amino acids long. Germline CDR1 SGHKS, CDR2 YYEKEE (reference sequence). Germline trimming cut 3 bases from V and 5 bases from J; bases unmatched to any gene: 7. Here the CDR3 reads CASSSGQAGETQYF. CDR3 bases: TGTGCCAGCAGCTCCGGACAGGCTGGGGAGACCCAGTACTTC.

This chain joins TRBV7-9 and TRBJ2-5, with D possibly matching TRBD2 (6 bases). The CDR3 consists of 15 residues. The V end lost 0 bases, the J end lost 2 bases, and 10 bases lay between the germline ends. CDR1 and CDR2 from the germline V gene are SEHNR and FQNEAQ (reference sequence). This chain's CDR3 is CASSLARGLQETQYF. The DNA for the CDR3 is TGTGCCAGCAGCTTAGCGCGGGGATTACAAGAGACCCAGTACTTC.